The 16 T cell receptor beta chains below were found in one sample sequenced in a study of blood T cell repertoires in COVID-19. Repertoires were generated with immunoSEQ multiplex PCR, while TCRdb's copy carries only in-frame clones and drops some. The sample holds some 200,000 clones, about nine tenths seen once. Sequenced material: PBMCs or T cells enriched from blood (not recorded which). The origin of the receptors is a woman aged 25 to 45 who had recovered from COVID-19.

The gene calls are TRBV4-1 and TRBJ1-4; D uncertain. The V gene lost 1 base and the J gene lost 1 base, with 10 bases spanning the gap. Germline CDR1 and CDR2: MGHRA and YSYEKL. This CDR3 comprises 16 residues. CDR3: CASSQARGGTNEKLFF. Written as DNA, the CDR3 is TGCGCCAGCAGCCAAGCGCGTGGAGGAACTAATGAAAAACTGTTTTTT.

The V gene is TRBV24-1, the J gene TRBJ1-2; the D is unclear. Germline V CDR1 and CDR2: KGHDR, SFDVKD. The CDR3 runs to 12 residues. V dropped 9 bases and J dropped 2 bases, with 9 bases sitting between them. CDR3 bases: TGTGCCACCTTCACACAGAACTATGGCTACACCTTC. Translation gives CATFTQNYGYTF.

This clone was recorded only once. CDR3 DNA sequence: TGTGCCAGCACCACTCCGGTGGGCCATGAGCAGTTCTTC. Translating gives CASTTPVGHEQFF. V is TRBV12-3 or TRBV12-4 and J is TRBJ2-1; D ambiguous. V lost 7 bases and J lost 8, with 15 bases in between. This CDR3 region has 13 residues.

The rearrangement links TRBV7-2 to TRBJ1-5; D might be TRBD1 (6 bases). The length of the CDR3 is 14 residues. Trimming pared 5 bases from V and 3 bases from J, leaving 11 bases between. CDR1 and CDR2 from the germline V gene are SGHTA and FQGNSA. CDR3 sequence reads: CASSPDRPNQPQHF. The CDR3 DNA sequence: TGTGCCAGCAGCCCGGACAGACCCAATCAGCCCCAGCATTTT.

The genes are TRBV11-3 and TRBJ2-7; the D gene is possibly TRBD1 (7 bases). V shed 4 bases and J shed 0 bases, with 16 bases lying between them. Germline lookup yields CDR1 SGHNT and CDR2 YENEEA. This CDR3 has 16 amino acids. The CDR3: CASSSGGQLPSYEQYF. The CDR3 bases are TGTGCCAGCAGCTCAGGGGGGCAGCTACCCTCCTACGAGCAGTACTTC.

The rearrangement uses TRBV19 and TRBJ1-2, with 7 bases aligning to TRBD1. Per the germline V gene, CDR1 is LNHDA and CDR2 is SQIVND (reference sequence). With 7 bases clipped from V and 3 bases from J, the junction kept 5 bases outside the gene matches. CDR3 size: 13 residues. CDR3: CASTEDRDYGYTF. CDR3 nucleotide sequence: TGTGCCAGTACCGAAGACAGGGACTATGGCTACACCTTC.

This chain joins TRBV19 and TRBJ2-2, with a weak D call TRBD2 (5 bases). The CDR3 has 13 amino acids. Trimming took off 3 bases at V and 7 bases at J, with 9 bases between the two ends. Germline loops: CDR1 LNHDA, CDR2 SQIVND (reference sequence). CDR3 bases: TGTGCCAGTAGTATCCGGGAAGTCGGGGAGCTGTTTTTT. Residues: CASSIREVGELFF.

The V and J genes are TRBV19 and TRBJ2-7; D is perhaps TRBD1 (6 bases). Trimming cost V 1 base and J 2 bases, with 15 bases left between them. Looked up from germline, CDR1 is LNHDA and CDR2 is SQIVND (reference sequence). CDR3 size: 16 residues. CDR3 amino acids: CASSIGNRVVPYEQYF. CDR3 nucleotides: TGTGCCAGTAGTATAGGGAACAGGGTGGTTCCCTACGAGCAGTACTTC.

The chain joins TRBV5-4 to TRBJ1-1; D unclear. V was pared by 0 bases and J by 5 bases, with 11 bases between. Germline values: CDR1 SGHNT, CDR2 YYREEE (reference sequence). This CDR3 has 14 amino acids. CDR3 nucleotide sequence: TGTGCCAGCAGCTTGGGAGTCGGGAGTACTGAAGCTTTCTTT. Translation gives CASSLGVGSTEAFF.

The rearrangement joins TRBV2 to TRBJ1-1; D gene ambiguous. The CDR3 sequence is 13 residues long. V lost 8 bases to trimming and J lost 3 bases, with 13 bases between them. The germline V gene has CDR1 SNHLY and CDR2 FYNNEI. This chain's CDR3 is CASQTSRDTEAFF. The CDR3 nucleotides read TGTGCCAGCCAAACCTCTCGGGACACTGAAGCTTTCTTT.

V and J are TRBV5-8 and TRBJ2-3; possible D gene TRBD2, 5 bases. The CDR3 has 15 residues. Germline V gives CDR1 SGHTS, CDR2 YDEGEE. Trimming cost V 0 bases and J 4 bases, with 12 bases left between them. The CDR3 is CASSLGGRGADTQYF. DNA of the CDR3: TGTGCCAGCAGCTTGGGGGGTCGGGGTGCAGATACGCAGTATTTT.

The chain links TRBV19 to TRBJ1-4; 7 bases fit TRBD1. J gave up 7 bases and V 6 bases, and 11 bases lay outside the gene matches. In germline, CDR1 is LNHDA, CDR2 SQIVND (reference sequence). This CDR3 is 15 amino acids long. CDR3 DNA sequence: TGTGCCAGTAGGAACACAGGGGAGACGGCTGAAAAACTGTTTTTT. Translating it yields CASRNTGETAEKLFF.

The V and J genes are TRBV29-1 and TRBJ1-1, with D perhaps TRBD1 (6 bases). Germline lookup yields CDR1 SQVTM and CDR2 ANQGSEA. The CDR3 is 13 amino acids. The V end lost 6 bases, the J end lost 0 bases, and 11 bases lay between the germline ends. The CDR3 bases are TGCAGCGTGTTTACAGGGTTGAACACTGAAGCTTTCTTT. Translated, it gives CSVFTGLNTEAFF.

V and J are TRBV14 and TRBJ2-1; 8 bases match TRBD2. After removal of 4 bases from V and 8 bases from J, the junction contained 13 bases not matched to a gene. CDR3 size: 16 residues. Germline assignment: CDR1 SGHDN and CDR2 FVKESK. DNA for the CDR3: TGTGCCAGCAGCCGGTGGGGGACCGGGGGGGAAGATGAGCAGTTCTTC. This encodes CASSRWGTGGEDEQFF.

The V and J genes are TRBV6-1 and TRBJ2-1; 12 nucleotides align to TRBD2. CDR1 is MNHNS and CDR2 is SASEGT in the germline V gene. The CDR3 is 16 residues long. The J segment lost 4 bases and the V segment lost 4 bases, leaving 5 bases of the junction unmatched. CDR3 nucleotides: TGTGCCAGCAGTGGACGGACTAGCGGGAAATACAATGAGCAGTTCTTC. Protein sequence: CASSGRTSGKYNEQFF.

This chain connects TRBV9 to TRBJ1-4; TRBD1 matches 7 bases. The CDR3 spans 17 residues. Trimming removed 4 bases from V and 0 bases from J; junction bases left unmatched: 9. The V gene's germline CDR1 is SGDLS and CDR2 YYNGEE. The CDR3: CASSPPRGQSTNEKLFF. The CDR3 coding sequence is TGTGCCAGCAGCCCTCCTAGGGGGCAGTCAACTAATGAAAAACTGTTTTTT.